This T cell receptor (beta chain) was profiled in a study of sequential checkpoint blockade in melanoma. Treatment described: randomized to nivolumab then ipilimumab (arm A) or the reverse (arm B). TCRdb's table, derived via immunoSEQ multiplex PCR, lists solely in-frame clones and lacks some. The sample comprises 5,000 to 5,500 clones, around 80% of which are singletons, and approximately 60% rests with the top ten. The germline V gene encodes CDR1 SGDLS and CDR2 YYNGEE. The CDR3 contains 15 residues. J was trimmed by 5 bases and V by 0 bases; bases with no gene match: 5. The chain carries TRBV9 and TRBJ2-1; 7 nucleotides align to TRBD2. This receptor was identified in a human donor with melanoma. The sample was CD8+ T cells sorted from blood (inferred from file names), taken from a patient given nivolumab and ipilimumab in sequence. CDR3 in amino acids: CASSVGRSGDNEQFF. The CDR3 DNA follows: TGTGCCAGCAGCGTAGGTCGAAGCGGGGACAATGAGCAGTTCTTC.